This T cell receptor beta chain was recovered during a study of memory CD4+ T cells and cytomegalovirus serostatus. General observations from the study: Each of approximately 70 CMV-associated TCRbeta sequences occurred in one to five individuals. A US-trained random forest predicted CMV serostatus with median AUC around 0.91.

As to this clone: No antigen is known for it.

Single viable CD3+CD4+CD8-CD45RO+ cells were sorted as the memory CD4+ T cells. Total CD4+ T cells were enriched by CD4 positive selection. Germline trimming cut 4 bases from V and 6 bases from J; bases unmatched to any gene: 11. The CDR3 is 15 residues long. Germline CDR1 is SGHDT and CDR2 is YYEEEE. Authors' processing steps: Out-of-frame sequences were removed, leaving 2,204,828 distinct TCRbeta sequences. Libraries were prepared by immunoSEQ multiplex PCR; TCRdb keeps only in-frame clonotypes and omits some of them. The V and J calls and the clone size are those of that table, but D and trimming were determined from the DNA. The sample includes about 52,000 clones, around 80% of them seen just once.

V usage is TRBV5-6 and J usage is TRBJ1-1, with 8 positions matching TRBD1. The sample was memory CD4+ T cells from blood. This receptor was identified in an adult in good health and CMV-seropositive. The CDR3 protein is CASSPWTGSKPEAFF. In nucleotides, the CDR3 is TGTGCCAGCAGCCCCTGGACAGGGTCGAAGCCTGAAGCTTTCTTT.